This T cell receptor beta chain was recovered during a study of identifying expanded T cells in peripheral blood (dated by TCRdb to between 2018 and 2020). Background on the whole study: Technical replicates were generated by sequencing separate aliquots of the same genomic DNA pool, and four replicates were compared pairwise.

The study at large found these results: The binomial model flagged around 1.2 differentially abundant clones between technical replicates but around 16 over around two weeks and approximately 18 over four weeks. The authors expected that over much longer intervals, such as months to years, biological variance in healthy repertoires might increase even further. Across all healthy donors, variance in clone template counts between approximately two-week samples was found to increase significantly with total template count. The beta-binomial model significantly reduced the number of clones called differentially abundant and the false-positive rate across all healthy-donor time intervals.

TCRbeta CDR3 regions were profiled by bias-controlled multiplex PCR amplification of genomic DNA with the immunoSEQ Assay. Processing in the source paper ran as follows. To quantify the absolute abundance of each unique TCRbeta CDR3 region, the sequences were collapsed and filtered. Differential abundance was assessed using a binomial (Fisher-equivalent) model and a beta-binomial model in which time-dependent variance fitted from healthy donors was added. Clones with fewer than 5 combined templates were excluded, and clones with Benjamini-Hochberg FDR below 0.01 were called differentially abundant. Using the form v = (b*log(k)+a)^2, the beta-binomial variance was modeled as a function of the total template count across the two samples. The clones in this table, taken by TCRdb from immuneACCESS, are in-frame only. Not every clone is retained; where verified, under half of the shortfall comes from an unresolved V gene, and the cause of the rest is unknown. That table gives V, J and clone size, and the DNA gave D and trimming. The sample table records roughly 56,000 clones; about four fifths of these occur just once. The ten largest clonotypes hold approximately 17% of the sample.

The V end loses 0 bases and the J end loses 5 bases, and a stretch of 13 bases separates them. The CDR3 numbers 15 residues from cysteine through phenylalanine. Solely the CDR3 DNA is kept, with 45 bases framed from the first base. The germline V gene (reference sequence) specifies LNHNV as CDR1 and YYDKDF as CDR2. No immune events such as infections were documented for the healthy donors during the collection period. Time-dependent variance in a beta-binomial model of T-cell clone differential abundance was calibrated using healthy-donor blood repertoires as a training cohort. The training cohort was composed of about 10 healthy donors, 3 female and 7 male. The donors were between about 29 and 65 years old, with an average age of about 47 years. Whole blood from each healthy donor was obtained from a commercial supplier and was collected at three time points around 15 days apart. For immunosequencing, genomic DNA was extracted from unsorted whole blood.

Points on this clone: It lacks a known antigen. No much larger clonotype is one base removed from it; base qualities were not supplied.

The sequencing input was blood. The chain links TRBV15 with TRBJ2-5; a tentative D call is TRBD1 (6 bases match). The receptor comes from a person aged 18-70 years in good health. The CDR3 here reads CATSRDGWQGETQYF. The bases read TGTGCCACCAGCAGAGATGGATGGCAGGGGGAGACCCAGTACTTC. With the portions outside the CDR3 filled from the reference TRBV15 and TRBJ2-5 genes, the complete variable region becomes DAMVIQNPRYQVTQFGKPVTLSCSQTLNHNVMYWYQQKSSQAPKLLFHYYDKDFNNEADTPDNFQSRRPNTSFCFLDIRSPGLGDTAMYLCATSRDGWQGETQYFGPGTRLLVL.